These 9 T cell receptor beta chains were all obtained from the same sample, sequenced in a study of T-cell reconstitution after alpha-beta-depleted transplantation in children. Preparation of the TCRbeta library was carried out with unique molecular identifiers. TCRdb itself ran the PCR reads through MiXCR, one entry per CDR3 protein. The data show about 480,000 distinct CDR3 sequences, under 15% seen once. The sample in question was PBMCs from the stem cell graft donor, obtained from the stem cell graft. All receptors come from a human donor who donated a stem cell graft to a child with combined immunodeficiency.

CDR3 in amino acids: CSARDSGLGFVPRSYNEQFF. CDR3 DNA: TGCAGTGCTAGAGATTCCGGACTAGGCTTTGTTCCTCGCTCCTACAATGAGCAGTTCTTC. The rearrangement joins TRBV20-1 to TRBJ2-1, with TRBD2 matching 7 bases. This CDR3 spans 20 amino acids. Germline-derived CDR1 and CDR2 are DFQATT and SNEGSKA (reference sequence). V shed 0 bases and J 0 bases; nucleotides not matched to a gene: 17.

This clonotype was counted a few times. The rearrangement joins TRBV7-9 to TRBJ2-1; D is unresolved. CDR1 SEHNR and CDR2 FQNEAQ come from the germline V gene (reference sequence). This CDR3 is 14 amino acids long. V was pared by 0 bases and J by 8 bases, with 11 bases between. This chain's CDR3 is CASSLAISVDEQFF. DNA for the CDR3: TGTGCCAGCAGCTTAGCCATCAGTGTCGATGAGCAGTTCTTC. Supplemented by reference TRBV7-9 and TRBJ2-1, the full variable domain reads DTGVSQNPRHKITKRGQNVTFRCDPISEHNRLYWYRQTLGQGPEFLTYFQNEAQLEKSRLLSDRFSAERPKGSFSTLEIQRTEQGDSAMYLCASSLAISVDEQFFGPGTRLTVL.

The CDR3 DNA is TGTGCCAGCAGCTCCCAACCGGGACAGGGACCTCTAGGCTACACCTTC. It encodes CASSSQPGQGPLGYTF. J is TRBJ1-2 and V is TRBV7-3; TRBD1 matches 9 bases. CDR3 size: 16 residues. V lost 4 bases to trimming and J lost 8 bases; unmatched junction nucleotides: 14. Per the germline V gene, CDR1 is SGHTA and CDR2 is FQGTGA.

This clonotype was seen ten or more times. The rearrangement joins TRBV9 to TRBJ2-1; D ambiguous. Germline CDR1 and CDR2: SGDLS and YYNGEE. Between the trimmed V and J ends, which lost 1 base and 4 bases, there was a span of 15 bases. This CDR3 region has 16 residues. In nucleotides, the CDR3 is TGTGCCAGCAGCGTAAGTGTCGGGTGGGGATACAATGAGCAGTTCTTC. This encodes CASSVSVGWGYNEQFF.

This clonotype was picked up a small number of times. The chain joins TRBV18 to TRBJ2-5; D is perhaps TRBD1 or TRBD2 (6 bases each). The CDR3 totals 16 residues. Between the trimmed V and J ends, which lost 3 bases and 5 bases, there was a span of 19 bases. CDR1 and CDR2 (germline): KGHSH, LQKENI. The CDR3 spells CASSPLLKDSGETQYF. The CDR3 DNA follows: TGTGCCAGCTCACCTCTCCTGAAGGACAGCGGGGAGACCCAGTACTTC.

This clonotype occurred many times. The rearrangement uses TRBV29-1 and TRBJ1-1, with D hard to call. The V end lost 3 bases, the J end lost 3 bases, and 8 bases lay between the germline ends. The CDR3 is made up of 12 amino acids. The germline CDR1 and CDR2 sequences are SQVTM and ANQGSEA. In DNA form, the CDR3 reads TGCAGCGTTGAGGTGGGATACACTGAAGCTTTCTTT. Its translation: CSVEVGYTEAFF.

This clonotype was counted only a few times. This chain uses TRBV30 with TRBJ1-3; D remains unclear. Germline assignment: CDR1 GTSNPN and CDR2 SVGIG (reference sequence). The CDR3 spans 13 residues. V gave up 2 bases and J gave up 4 bases, with 9 bases separating them. The CDR3 region is CAWSSTDGNTIYF. CDR3 nucleotide sequence: TGTGCCTGGAGTTCCACGGACGGAAACACCATATATTTT.

The chain employs TRBV4-2 and TRBJ1-5; D might be TRBD1 (6 bases). From germline, CDR1 is LGHNA and CDR2 YNFKEQ. V lost 1 base and J 4 bases, leaving 11 bases between the germline ends. The CDR3 runs to 15 residues. For the CDR3, the DNA is TGTGCCAGCAGCCAAGTAACAGGGACTAATCAGCCCCAGCATTTT. This codes for CASSQVTGTNQPQHF.

The table lists this clonotype with a few counts. The V and J genes are TRBV2 and TRBJ2-1, with 14 bases fitting TRBD2. The CDR3 extends over 14 amino acids. Trimming took 8 bases from V and 9 from J; bases not matched to a gene: 6. The germline V gene encodes CDR1 SNHLY and CDR2 FYNNEI. The CDR3 bases are TGTGCCAGCTCGGGACTAGCGGGAGTTCTTGAGCAGTTCTTC. The encoded protein is CASSGLAGVLEQFF.